This entry features one T cell receptor beta chain sequence. The record originates from a study of blood T cells in healthy people across ages. A sample-barcoded 5' primer and a J-beta primer mix were used in a second PCR of about 7 to 11 cycles. A 12-random-nucleotide template-switch adaptor tagged each cDNA molecule. No fewer than 3 million CDR3-containing paired-end reads came from each sample. TCRdb analysed the 5' RACE reads with MiXCR anew, one entry per CDR3 protein. The sample consists of hundreds of thousands of distinct CDR3 sequences, 40% to 60% of them appearing once. This CDR3 contains 15 residues. Germline V gives CDR1 SGHKS, CDR2 YYEKEE (reference sequence). Healthy Caucasian individuals from Russia aged about 6 to 100 were enrolled as donors. The authors isolated at least 6 million PBMCs per sample.

Sequences were obtained from blood. This receptor was obtained from a young man in good health. This rearrangement joins TRBV5-5 to TRBJ2-4; D is perhaps TRBD2 (6 bases). TRBJ2-5 matches the DNA end more closely, so the J call is doubtful. In DNA form, the CDR3 reads TGTGCCAGCAGCTTGGCCGGAGGGCCCCATGAGACCCAGTACTTC. Translating it yields CASSLAGGPHETQYF.